These 28 T cell receptor beta chains were sequenced from one sample in a study of somatic mutations in cytotoxic T cells in rheumatoid arthritis. The protocol was immunoSEQ multiplex PCR, while the TCRdb copy is restricted to in-frame clones and leaves out a portion. The sample holds 16,000 or so clones, over 60% seen once. The source material was CD8+ T cells sorted from blood. Source of these receptors: an adult with rheumatoid arthritis.

This sequence joins TRBV7-9 and TRBJ1-1, with D possibly matching TRBD1 (6 bases). V was trimmed by 3 bases and J by 1 base, leaving 15 bases between them. This CDR3 contains 16 residues. Germline CDR1 and CDR2: SEHNR and FQNEAQ (reference sequence). The CDR3 nucleotides are TGTGCCAGCAGCTTGCACAGGGATGGGAAGAACACTGAAGCTTTCTTT. As protein: CASSLHRDGKNTEAFF.

The chain is built from TRBV5-1 and TRBJ1-4; TRBD1 aligns across 10 bases. CDR3 size: 15 residues. Germline CDR1 is SGHRS and CDR2 is YFSETQ. V shed 1 base, J shed 7 bases, and the junction held 4 bases outside the gene matches. This CDR3 reads CASSLRGQGREKLFF. The DNA of the CDR3 is TGCGCCAGCAGCTTGAGGGGACAGGGGCGTGAAAAACTGTTTTTT.

The chain recombines TRBV7-4 with TRBJ1-5; unclear D gene. The CDR3 runs 17 residues. With 1 base removed from V and 2 bases from J, the gap between germline ends came to 15 bases. In germline, CDR1 is SGHVT, CDR2 SQSDAQ. In nucleotides, the CDR3 is TGTGCCAGCAGCTTAGTGTCGTGTCGGGTGGGCAATCAGCCCCAGCATTTT. It translates to CASSLVSCRVGNQPQHF.

With respect to this clone: One junction end does not reproduce the germline sequence, and a read error may be involved. The chain couples TRBV4-2 to TRBJ1-1, with D maybe TRBD1 (6 bases). CDR1 is LGHNA, CDR2 YNFKEQ, per germline. CDR3 length: 11 amino acids. The CDR3 nucleotides read TGTGCCAGCAGCCAAGAAGGGGGGGGGCATTTT. Protein sequence: CASSQEGGGHF.

The rearrangement uses TRBV2 and TRBJ2-1, with D perhaps TRBD1 (6 bases). Looked up from germline, CDR1 is SNHLY and CDR2 is FYNNEI. This CDR3 contains 13 residues. V shed 7 bases and J shed 7 bases, with 14 bases lying between them. The CDR3 sequence: CASTPSRGNEQFF. In DNA, the CDR3 is TGTGCCAGCACCCCTTCCAGGGGTAATGAGCAGTTCTTC.

V and J are TRBV27 and TRBJ2-1; D assignment may be TRBD1 or TRBD2 (5 bases each). CDR1 is MNHEY, CDR2 SMNVEV, per germline (reference sequence). The CDR3 is 17 amino acids. V was cut by 1 base and J by 10 bases, with 23 bases left in between. Written as DNA, the CDR3 is TGTGCCAGCAGTTTATTCGTTCGGGGCGACCTAATAGGGGAGCAGTTCTTC. This translates into CASSLFVRGDLIGEQFF.

The J gene is TRBJ2-3, the V gene TRBV4-1, with D possibly matching TRBD2 (6 bases). CDR1 is MGHRA, CDR2 YSYEKL, per germline. The CDR3 covers 16 residues. Deletions cut 4 bases from V and 4 bases from J, with 18 bases between. The CDR3 DNA reads as TGCGCCAGCAGCCTCCTTATGGGTAGCGGCGCAGATACGCAGTATTTT. It specifies CASSLLMGSGADTQYF.

This chain joins TRBV19 and TRBJ1-5; D is ambiguous. V shed 4 bases and J shed 9 bases, with 7 bases lying between them. The CDR3 has 11 residues. Per the germline V gene, CDR1 is LNHDA and CDR2 is SQIVND (reference sequence). This CDR3 is CASSSGGPQHF. For the CDR3, the DNA is TGTGCCAGTAGTAGCGGAGGGCCCCAGCATTTT.

The chain carries TRBV5-1 and TRBJ2-7; 9 bases are a match to TRBD1. Germline loops: CDR1 SGHRS, CDR2 YFSETQ. V gave up 4 bases and J gave up 6 bases; unmatched junction bases: 11. The CDR3 extends over 15 amino acids. The CDR3: CASSHYGTGLAEQYF. The DNA of the CDR3 is TGCGCCAGCAGCCATTACGGGACAGGGCTCGCCGAGCAGTACTTC.

The chain links TRBV4-2 to TRBJ1-1; no firm D call. The CDR3 has 15 residues. The germline V gene has CDR1 LGHNA and CDR2 YNFKEQ. V was shortened by 5 bases and J by 2 bases, with 15 bases between the two germline ends. The CDR3 nucleotides read TGTGCCAGCAGCGGGCAGCGGGGTAGCAACACTGAAGCTTTCTTT. Translated: CASSGQRGSNTEAFF.

The CDR3 region is CATSRDRGPNIQYF. The CDR3 DNA reads TGTGCCACCAGCAGAGACCGGGGACCGAACATTCAGTACTTC. The chain uses TRBV15 and TRBJ2-4, with D possibly being TRBD1 or TRBD2 (5 bases each). Trimming stripped 0 bases from V and 7 bases from J, with 10 bases between. This CDR3 is 14 amino acids long. Germline V gives CDR1 LNHNV, CDR2 YYDKDF (reference sequence).

This clone has just a few counts. Because the CDR3's place on the DNA is in doubt, the DNA is left out and the CDR3 is given as listed by TCRdb. The chain employs TRBV5-6 and TRBJ1-2. Germline CDR1 SGHDT, CDR2 YYEEEE. The CDR3 sequence runs 11 residues, both termini included. CDR3 in amino acids: CASSFGPGYTF.

The chain recombines TRBV9 with TRBJ1-1; 8 nucleotides align to TRBD1. Germline CDR1 reads SGDLS; CDR2 reads YYNGEE. The CDR3 length is 15 residues. The V and J ends lost 3 bases and 3 bases, in that order; junction bases with no gene match: 7. CDR3 DNA: TGTGCCAGCAGCGGGAGGACAGGGATGGACACTGAAGCTTTCTTT. Protein: CASSGRTGMDTEAFF.

The gene calls are TRBV5-1 and TRBJ1-1; D gene uncertain. V was shortened by 4 bases and J by 4 bases, with 14 bases between the two germline ends. The CDR3 spans 14 residues. CDR1 and CDR2 (germline): SGHRS, YFSETQ. CDR3 coding DNA: TGCGCCAGCAGCCTGTCTGCCGAGGGCACTGAAGCTTTCTTT. This gives the protein CASSLSAEGTEAFF. Full variable domain (outside the CDR3, taken from reference TRBV5-1 and TRBJ1-1): KAGVTQTPRYLIKTRGQQVTLSCSPISGHRSVSWYQQTPGQGLQFLFEYFSETQRNKGNFPGRFSGRQFSNSRSEMNVSTLELGDSALYLCASSLSAEGTEAFFGQGTRLTVV.

The genes are TRBV30 and TRBJ2-7; D gene uncertain. This CDR3 has 13 amino acids. V dropped 4 bases and J dropped 5 bases, with 15 bases sitting between them. CDR1 is GTSNPN and CDR2 is SVGIG in the germline V gene (reference sequence). CDR3: CAWNESPGHEQYF. CDR3 coding DNA: TGTGCCTGGAACGAAAGCCCAGGCCACGAGCAGTACTTC.

This chain uses TRBV6-1 with TRBJ1-4, with D possibly TRBD1 on 5 matching bases. The CDR3 loop spans 12 amino acids. The germline gives CDR1 MNHNS, CDR2 SASEGT. The V end was cut by 3 bases, the J end by 8 bases, with 7 bases between. CDR3 region: CASSDGDEKLFF. The CDR3 coding sequence is TGTGCCAGCAGTGATGGGGACGAAAAACTGTTTTTT.

The chain recombines TRBV19 with TRBJ1-6; unclear D gene. Germline values: CDR1 LNHDA, CDR2 SQIVND (reference sequence). The CDR3 loop spans 14 amino acids. The V gene lost 4 bases and the J gene lost 5 bases, with 9 bases spanning the gap. The DNA for the CDR3 is TGTGCCAGTAGTAGGGGTAGGGATAATTCACCCCTCCACTTT. Translated: CASSRGRDNSPLHF.

In this sample, this clone turned up a few times. V and J are TRBV27 and TRBJ2-5; TRBD2 matches at 7 bases. This CDR3 comprises 18 residues. CDR1 MNHEY and CDR2 SMNVEV come from the germline V gene (reference sequence). J lost 3 bases, V lost 3 bases, and 16 bases had no gene match. This chain's CDR3 is CASSFSFSRVAGEETQYF. The CDR3 DNA reads as TGTGCCAGCAGTTTTTCGTTTTCAAGGGTAGCGGGCGAAGAGACCCAGTACTTC.

The V and J genes are TRBV10-2 and TRBJ2-5; 8 bases match TRBD2. The CDR3 covers 13 residues. V was pared by 9 bases and J by 5 bases, with 8 bases of the junction left unmatched. Per germline, CDR1 WSHSY and CDR2 SAAADI. Here the CDR3 DNA reads TGCGCCAGTGTAACGACTAGCGAGGAGACCCAGTACTTC. It encodes CASVTTSEETQYF.

This clone appeared a single time. The chain recombines TRBV29-1 with TRBJ1-2, with 9 bases matching TRBD1. J gave up 6 bases and V 2 bases, and 16 bases lay outside the gene matches. The CDR3 has 17 residues. Germline lookup yields CDR1 SQVTM and CDR2 ANQGSEA. The CDR3 nucleotides are TGCAGCGTTGAAAGTTTTAGGGACAGGGATGGGAGACATGGCTACACCTTC. It yields the protein CSVESFRDRDGRHGYTF.

The chain uses TRBV5-1 and TRBJ2-3; the D is unclear. This CDR3 comprises 15 residues. V gave up 0 bases and J gave up 2 bases, with 10 bases separating them. Germline assignment: CDR1 SGHRS and CDR2 YFSETQ. The CDR3, as DNA: TGCGCCAGCAGCTTGGCCGCGGCGGCCACAGATACGCAGTATTTT. This encodes CASSLAAAATDTQYF.

J is TRBJ2-5 and V is TRBV30, with 11 nucleotides matching TRBD2. V lost 4 bases and J lost 4; bases outside the gene matches: 20. The CDR3 has 19 residues. Germline V gene lookup returns CDR1 GTSNPN and CDR2 SVGIG (reference sequence). The CDR3 is CAWTPLASGGSFAGETQYF. CDR3 sequence (DNA): TGTGCCTGGACCCCCCTGGCTAGCGGGGGGTCGTTCGCTGGAGAGACCCAGTACTTC.

The rearrangement joins TRBV11-2 to TRBJ1-3; D is uncertain. The CDR3 spans 15 residues. Germline V lookup: CDR1 SGHAT, CDR2 FQNNGV. The V gene lost 1 base and the J gene lost 9 bases, with 16 bases spanning the gap. The CDR3 DNA follows: TGTGCCAGCAGCTTAGTCATTCGGCCCCTAGCCACCATATATTTT. It codes for CASSLVIRPLATIYF.

This clone has just a few counts. V is TRBV7-2 and J is TRBJ2-7, with 9 bases aligning to TRBD2. V dropped 1 base and J dropped 2; count of bases not matched to a gene: 6. Germline V gives CDR1 SGHTA, CDR2 FQGNSA. CDR3 length: 16 amino acids. DNA of the CDR3: TGTGCCAGCAGCTTAGGTGGAGCGGGGGGTACCTACGAGCAGTACTTC. The encoded protein is CASSLGGAGGTYEQYF.

This chain links TRBV21-1 with TRBJ1-6; the table calls TRBD1, which could not be checked here. TRBV21-1 is given as a pseudogene. The CDR3 extends over 15 amino acids. CDR3 residues: CASSTRGDINSPLHF. The CDR3 DNA sequence: TGTGCCAGCAGCACTAGAGGGGACATTAATTCACCCCTCCACTTT.

This clone was found a few times. V and J are TRBV30 and TRBJ2-1; 9 bases match TRBD2. Germline loops: CDR1 GTSNPN, CDR2 SVGIG (reference sequence). The CDR3 has 14 residues. The CDR3 region has the DNA TGTTCCCATGAGGGAGCGGGGGGTGCAGGCGGGCAGTTCTTC. Encoded protein: CSHEGAGGAGGQFF.

J is TRBJ2-4 and V is TRBV7-9; the match to TRBD1 covers 7 bases. Germline values: CDR1 SEHNR, CDR2 FQNEAQ (reference sequence). The CDR3 length is 16 residues. V shed 5 bases and J 0 bases; nucleotides not matched to a gene: 7. CDR3 region: CASSVPGGAAKNIQYF. CDR3 coding DNA: TGTGCCAGCAGCGTGCCAGGGGGAGCAGCCAAAAACATTCAGTACTTC. Together with reference TRBV7-9 and TRBJ2-4, the CDR3 gives the full variable domain: DTGVSQNPRHKITKRGQNVTFRCDPISEHNRLYWYRQTLGQGPEFLTYFQNEAQLEKSRLLSDRFSAERPKGSFSTLEIQRTEQGDSAMYLCASSVPGGAAKNIQYFGAGTRLSVL.

The V gene is TRBV30, the J gene TRBJ2-7, with 9 bases that match TRBD2. CDR1 and CDR2 (germline): GTSNPN, SVGIG (reference sequence). CDR3 length: 13 amino acids. The trim removed 5 bases at V and 6 bases at J, leaving 8 bases unmatched. For the CDR3, the DNA is TGTGCCTGGGACCTGTTTAGCGGGGGCGAGCAGTACTTC. This sequence encodes CAWDLFSGGEQYF.